This passage covers 3 T cell receptor beta chains from one sample sequenced in a study of T-cell reconstitution after alpha-beta-depleted transplantation in children. The library targeted TCRbeta and was prepared with unique molecular identifiers. TCRdb independently ran MiXCR on the PCR reads; one entry per CDR3 protein. This sample carries about 580,000 distinct CDR3 sequences, 23% of them seen once, and the ten largest clones take roughly 15%. The sequenced sample was PBMCs, mostly from graft donor cells, obtained 360 days after TCRalphabeta/CD19-depleted stem cell transplant. All receptors come from a boy under two years old who had a stem cell transplant for acute myeloid leukemia, so the T cells may come from the graft donor.

The V call is TRBV29-1, the J call TRBJ1-2; D is possibly TRBD1 (6 bases). This CDR3 has 12 amino acids. V lost 7 bases and J lost 4, with 13 bases in between. CDR1 is SQVTM and CDR2 is ANQGSEA in the germline V gene. The CDR3 coding sequence is TGCAGCGCTTCGGACAGTTCCTATGGCTACACCTTC. Amino acids: CSASDSSYGYTF.

This clonotype was picked up a small number of times. This chain uses TRBV20-1 with TRBJ1-1, with 11 nucleotides matching TRBD1. The junction had 10 bases not matched to a gene; V was cut back by 1 base and J by 6 bases. CDR3 size: 16 residues. CDR1 and CDR2 (germline): DFQATT, SNEGSKA (reference sequence). Here the CDR3 DNA reads TGCAGTGCTAGAGTAGAGGACAGGGGGCATGGCGCTGAAGCTTTCTTT. It yields the protein CSARVEDRGHGAEAFF.

This clonotype was observed many times. V usage is TRBV18 and J usage is TRBJ2-7; 9 bases fit TRBD2. CDR1 and CDR2 from the germline V gene are KGHSH and LQKENI. The CDR3 is made up of 12 amino acids. Trimming took 3 bases from V and 8 from J; bases not matched to a gene: 2. CDR3 nucleotides: TGTGCCAGCTCACCTGGGACTAGCCAGCAGTACTTC. Its protein is CASSPGTSQQYF. Using reference TRBV18 and TRBJ2-7 for the parts outside the CDR3, the full variable domain is NAGVMQNPRHLVRRRGQEARLRCSPMKGHSHVYWYRQLPEEGLKFMVYLQKENIIDESGMPKERFSAEFPKEGPSILRIQQVVRGDSAAYFCASSPGTSQQYFGPGTRLTVT.